This is a list of T cell receptor beta chains from one sample in a study of breast tumors, draining lymph nodes, adjacent tissues. TCRdb reanalysed the multiplex PCR reads using MiXCR and keeps one entry per CDR3 protein. The sample yields 150,000 to 200,000 distinct CDR3 sequences, about 33% seen once. Sequencing input: axillary lymph node tissue. These receptors were obtained from a female donor with breast cancer. Some clones in this sample may be carry-over from other donors' samples. CDR3s include the opening cysteine and the closing phenylalanine or tryptophan. The order of the fields is D gene, J gene, V gene, clone size, CDR3 protein, CDR3 DNA. D genes are given only for firm matches. Not all rows give a size; the values are once, few, many and, for expanded clones, a class.

D: TRBD1
J: TRBJ1-2
V: TRBV29-1
size: many
CDR3: CSVEDARGRFYYGYTF
DNA: TGCAGCGTTGAAGATGCAAGGGGGCGCTTTTACTATGGCTACACCTTC

D: -
J: TRBJ1-3
V: TRBV10-1
size: -
CDR3: CASSAPGQGNTIYF
DNA: TGCGCCAGCAGTGCTCCCGGACAGGGAAACACCATATATTTT

D: TRBD1
J: TRBJ1-2
V: TRBV7-2
size: few
CDR3: CASSPQQGWDYGYPF
DNA: TGTGCCAGCAGCCCCCAACAGGGGTGGGACTATGGCTACCCCTTC

D: TRBD2
J: TRBJ2-3
V: TRBV13
size: many
CDR3: CASSRLAAPSTDTQYF
DNA: TGTGCCAGCAGCCGCCTAGCGGCCCCTAGCACAGATACGCAGTATTTT

D: TRBD1
J: TRBJ2-5
V: TRBV3-1
size: few
CDR3: CASSQGLFSRGPQETQYF
DNA: TGTGCCAGCAGCCAAGGCCTCTTTTCTAGGGGGCCCCAAGAGACCCAGTACTTC

D: TRBD2
J: TRBJ2-3
V: TRBV12-3/TRBV12-4
size: -
CDR3: CASTHRLAGGDEQYF
DNA: TGTGCCAGCACCCACCGACTAGCGGGAGGGGATGAGCAGTATTTT

D: -
J: TRBJ2-7
V: TRBV10-3
size: -
CDR3: CAIRTGPAYEQYF
DNA: TGTGCCATCAGGACAGGACCAGCCTACGAGCAGTACTTC

D: TRBD2
J: TRBJ2-1
V: TRBV20-1
size: many
CDR3: CSATLAGGQLGYIEQFF
DNA: TGCAGTGCTACCCTAGCGGGAGGCCAACTAGGTTACATTGAGCAGTTCTTC

D: TRBD1
J: TRBJ2-1
V: TRBV11-2
size: many
CDR3: CASSIYSQAGGKTIF
DNA: TGTGCCAGCAGCATATACTCACAGGCAGGGGGCAAAACGATCTTC

D: -
J: TRBJ1-2
V: TRBV24-1
size: many
CDR3: CATSDEEGGYTF
DNA: TGTGCCACCAGTGATGAAGAGGGTGGCTACACCTTC

D: -
J: TRBJ1-1
V: TRBV19
size: -
CDR3: CASSIGRARGDEAFF
DNA: TGTGCCAGTAGTATAGGCAGGGCCCGAGGCGATGAAGCTTTCTTT

D: -
J: TRBJ2-3
V: TRBV7-3
size: -
CDR3: CASSLTGRDSDTRYF
DNA: TGTGCCAGCAGCTTAACGGGTCGGGACTCAGATACGCGGTATTTT

D: -
J: TRBJ2-5
V: TRBV7-8
size: many
CDR3: CASSPQTGRETQYF
DNA: TGTGCCAGCAGCCCCCAGACGGGCCGGGAGACCCAGTACTTC

D: -
J: TRBJ1-4
V: TRBV29-1
size: -
CDR3: CSVVGEVGGTNEKLFF
DNA: TGCAGCGTTGTTGGGGAGGTCGGGGGCACTAATGAAAAACTGTTTTTT

D: -
J: TRBJ1-4
V: TRBV20-1
size: -
CDR3: CSAVEGGREVYNEKLFF
DNA: TGCAGTGCTGTAGAAGGGGGAAGGGAGGTCTATAATGAAAAACTGTTTTTT

D: TRBD1
J: TRBJ2-1
V: TRBV5-6
size: many
CDR3: CASSWDRDNEQFF
DNA: TGTGCCAGCAGCTGGGACAGGGACAATGAGCAGTTCTTC

D: -
J: TRBJ2-5
V: TRBV6-2/TRBV6-3
size: many
CDR3: CASRRDFEETQYF
DNA: TGTGCCAGCAGGAGGGACTTTGAGGAGACCCAGTACTTC

D: -
J: TRBJ2-6
V: TRBV12-3/TRBV12-4
size: many
CDR3: CASSATGANVLTF
DNA: TGTGCCAGCTCTGCGACAGGGGCCAACGTCCTGACTTTC